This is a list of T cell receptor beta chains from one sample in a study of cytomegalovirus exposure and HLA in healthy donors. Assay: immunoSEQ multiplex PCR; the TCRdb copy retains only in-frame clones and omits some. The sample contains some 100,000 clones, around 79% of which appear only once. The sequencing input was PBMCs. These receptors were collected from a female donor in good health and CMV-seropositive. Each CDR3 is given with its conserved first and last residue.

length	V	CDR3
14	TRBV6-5	CASSPYQGLYGYTF
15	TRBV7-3	CASSFGSASYNEQFF
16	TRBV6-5	CASSYSNPRGGYGYTF
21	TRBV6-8	CASSYHEDRESSGESGNTIYF
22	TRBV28	CASSLHRRGGGPTQYSNQPQHF
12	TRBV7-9	CASSFMNTEAFF
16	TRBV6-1	CASSEAPGVGNEKLFF
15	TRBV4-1	CASSQASPGRGQQYF
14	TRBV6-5	CASSPRSTFNEQFF
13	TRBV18	CASSPDGGTEAFF
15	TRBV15	CATSSGVPLAYEQYF
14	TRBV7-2	CASSSRRVPHEQYF
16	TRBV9	CASTIQGDRATGELFF
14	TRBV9	CASSTQQGDTEAFF
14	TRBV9	CASSETGWVDTQYF
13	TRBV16	CASSNSPDNEQFF
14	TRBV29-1	CSVVVGLTGNEQYF
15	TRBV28	CASSSPGDRDYGYTF
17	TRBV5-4	CASSFGGTSGGPREQYF
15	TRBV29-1	CSVAGTGSFTDTQYF
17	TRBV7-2	CASSSGTGGINTDTQYF
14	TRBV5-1	CASSAQTGTGGYTF
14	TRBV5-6	CASSFQGAGEKLFF
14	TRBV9	CASSPTGGYNEQFF
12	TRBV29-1	CSVERGTDTQYF
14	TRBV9	CASTAGQGGTEAFF
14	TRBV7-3	CASSRNRGDDTQYF